A single sample is the source of the 26 T cell receptor beta chains below, sequenced in a study of blood T cell repertoires in COVID-19. The data were produced by immunoSEQ multiplex PCR, yet TCRdb's version contains in-frame clones alone and is incomplete. The sample includes approximately 190,000 clones, around four fifths of them seen just once. Sample: peripheral blood. The receptors were sampled from a human donor in a cohort sampled during active COVID-19.

The rearrangement links TRBV6-2 or TRBV6-3 to TRBJ2-3; D unresolved. The CDR3 has 12 residues. V was pared by 5 bases and J by 9 bases, with 12 bases between. Germline CDR1 and CDR2: MNHEY and SVGEGT. CDR3: CASSIPGSTQYF. The CDR3 region has the DNA TGTGCCAGCAGTATCCCGGGTTCAACGCAGTATTTT.

The V gene is TRBV5-6, the J gene TRBJ1-2; 7 bases map to TRBD1. Germline assignment: CDR1 SGHDT and CDR2 YYEEEE. V was pared by 0 bases and J by 6 bases, with 11 bases of the junction left unmatched. The length of the CDR3 is 16 residues. CDR3 bases: TGTGCCAGCAGCTTGGAAGCGAAGACAGGGAGGCATGGCTACACCTTC. Its translation: CASSLEAKTGRHGYTF.

The gene calls are TRBV7-6 and TRBJ1-4; 8 nucleotides align to TRBD1. V shed 5 bases, J shed 12 bases, and the junction held 5 bases outside the gene matches. CDR3 length: 12 residues. Looked up from germline, CDR1 is SGHVS and CDR2 is FNYEAQ. The CDR3 is CASSRSQGELFF. CDR3 DNA sequence: TGTGCCAGCAGCAGATCACAGGGGGAACTGTTTTTT.

The chain is built from TRBV28 and TRBJ1-5; D remains ambiguous. The CDR3 consists of 13 residues. The V gene lost 6 bases and the J gene lost 5 bases, with 11 bases spanning the gap. Germline V CDR1 and CDR2: MDHEN, SYDVKM. CDR3 nucleotides: TGTGCCAGCAGGAGGCAGTGGGATCAGCCCCAGCATTTT. Translation gives CASRRQWDQPQHF.

The gene calls are TRBV25-1 and TRBJ2-1; perhaps TRBD2 as D (5 bases). V was pared by 7 bases and J by 1 base, with 14 bases between. The CDR3 runs to 15 residues. The germline V gene has CDR1 MGHDK and CDR2 SYGVNS. The CDR3 is CASNPRGRSYNEQFF. DNA of the CDR3: TGTGCCAGCAACCCCAGAGGGCGGTCCTACAATGAGCAGTTCTTC.

V and J are TRBV6-1 and TRBJ2-7, with D possibly matching TRBD2 (6 bases). V was trimmed by 4 bases and J by 5 bases, leaving 21 bases between them. Germline values: CDR1 MNHNS, CDR2 SASEGT. The CDR3 covers 16 residues. The CDR3 nucleotides read TGTGCCAGCAGTGCCTCCGGGTTTAGCCGGGGGAACGAGCAGTACGTC. It translates to CASSASGFSRGNEQYV.

The chain employs TRBV10-3 and TRBJ1-2, with D possibly TRBD1 on 6 matching bases. The CDR3 loop spans 13 amino acids. Germline CDR1 reads ENHRY; CDR2 reads SYGVKD. Trimming took off 6 bases at V and 0 bases at J, with 8 bases between the two ends. CDR3 protein: CAIRDRTNYGYTF. CDR3 nucleotide sequence: TGTGCCATCAGGGACAGAACTAACTATGGCTACACCTTC.

The chain joins TRBV7-9 to TRBJ2-5; weak D call: TRBD2 (7 bases). The germline V gene has CDR1 SEHNR and CDR2 FQNEAQ (reference sequence). V lost 3 bases, J lost 5 bases, and 13 bases lay in between. This CDR3 is built from 14 residues. DNA of the CDR3: TGTGCCAGCAGCTTTGGGGGGGCCTTGGAGACCCAGTACTTC. Protein sequence: CASSFGGALETQYF.

This clone was seen ten or more times. This chain connects TRBV18 to TRBJ2-4; D ambiguous. Trimming removed 6 bases at V and 2 bases at J, with 14 bases between. This CDR3 contains 15 residues. The germline CDR1 and CDR2 sequences are KGHSH and LQKENI. In DNA, the CDR3 is TGTGCCAGCTCGGCGGCCGACGCGTCCAAAAACATTCAGTACTTC. This encodes CASSAADASKNIQYF.

CDR3 protein: CASRGGQRAFF. The CDR3 nucleotides read TGCGCCAGCAGAGGGGGACAGAGGGCTTTCTTT. The chain combines TRBV5-1 with TRBJ1-1, with TRBD1 matching 7 bases. Per the germline V gene, CDR1 is SGHRS and CDR2 is YFSETQ. J was trimmed by 11 bases and V by 5 bases; bases with no gene match: 6. The CDR3 runs 11 residues.

The chain joins TRBV9 to TRBJ2-7; TRBD1 might be the D (6 bases). Germline V gene lookup returns CDR1 SGDLS and CDR2 YYNGEE. The length of the CDR3 is 14 residues. The V end lost 1 base, the J end lost 2 bases, and 10 bases lay between the germline ends. The CDR3 bases are TGTGCCAGCAGCGTATATCAGGGGCCCTACGAGCAGTACTTC. Its protein is CASSVYQGPYEQYF.

The chain carries TRBV5-1 and TRBJ1-6, with D possibly matching TRBD1 (6 bases). Germline-derived CDR1 and CDR2 are SGHRS and YFSETQ. The V end was cut by 4 bases, the J end by 7 bases, with 15 bases between. The CDR3 spans 15 residues. CDR3 region: CASSPRRTENSPLHF. CDR3 in DNA: TGCGCCAGCAGCCCCCGCCGGACAGAAAATTCACCCCTCCACTTT.

This clone was observed a handful of times. The chain employs TRBV7-9 and TRBJ1-2, with TRBD1 identical over 7 bases. Germline V gene sequence: CDR1 SEHNR, CDR2 FQNEAQ (reference sequence). This CDR3 has 14 amino acids. Trimming at V came to 5 bases and at J to 3 bases, leaving 6 bases not matched to a gene. The CDR3 sequence is CASSISGTDYGYTF. The CDR3 bases are TGTGCCAGCAGCATATCCGGGACAGACTATGGCTACACCTTC.

The V and J genes are TRBV6-6 and TRBJ1-1; 7 bases are a match to TRBD1. V lost 4 bases, J lost 1 base, and 3 bases stayed unmatched. The CDR3 covers 14 residues. The germline gives CDR1 MNHNY, CDR2 SVGAGI (reference sequence). The CDR3 region is CASSFQGENTEAFF. The CDR3 bases are TGTGCCAGCAGTTTCCAGGGGGAGAACACTGAAGCTTTCTTT.

The chain is built from TRBV18 and TRBJ2-1; D unclear. CDR1 and CDR2 from the germline V gene are KGHSH and LQKENI. V lost 3 bases to trimming and J lost 0 bases, with 9 bases between them. The CDR3 has 15 residues. CDR3 DNA sequence: TGTGCCAGCTCACCGACCTGGAGCTCCTACAATGAGCAGTTCTTC. As protein: CASSPTWSSYNEQFF.

This clone has ten or more counts. The chain couples TRBV27 to TRBJ2-7; 9 bases map to TRBD1. This CDR3 has 15 amino acids. Looked up from germline, CDR1 is MNHEY and CDR2 is SMNVEV (reference sequence). V shed 5 bases and J 6 bases; nucleotides not matched to a gene: 11. The CDR3 sequence is CASSLYSGQGFEQYF. For the CDR3, the DNA is TGTGCCAGCAGTCTCTATTCGGGACAGGGTTTCGAGCAGTACTTC.

This chain links TRBV27 with TRBJ1-6; perhaps TRBD1 as D (5 bases). Germline values: CDR1 MNHEY, CDR2 SMNVEV (reference sequence). This CDR3 region has 17 residues. The V end lost 2 bases, the J end lost 0 bases, and 11 bases lay between the germline ends. The CDR3 sequence is CASSLAGPSSYNSPLHF. The CDR3 DNA sequence: TGTGCCAGCAGTTTAGCGGGGCCTAGCTCCTATAATTCACCCCTCCACTTT.

The chain employs TRBV5-1 and TRBJ2-4, with 8 bases that match TRBD1. The CDR3 spans 17 residues. The J segment lost 0 bases and the V segment lost 1 base, leaving 6 bases of the junction unmatched. Germline CDR1 is SGHRS and CDR2 is YFSETQ. The CDR3 coding sequence is TGCGCCAGCAGCTTGTCGGGGACAGGACTAGCCAAAAACATTCAGTACTTC. Amino acids: CASSLSGTGLAKNIQYF.

The V gene is TRBV5-1, the J gene TRBJ1-1; D is unresolved. The germline gives CDR1 SGHRS, CDR2 YFSETQ. The CDR3 length is 15 residues. Trimming pared 0 bases from V and 6 bases from J, leaving 15 bases between. DNA of the CDR3: TGCGCCAGCAGCTTGGTTCGTTCGGGGAGCTCTGAAGCTTTCTTT. This sequence encodes CASSLVRSGSSEAFF.

The rearrangement links TRBV5-1 to TRBJ2-5; 10 nucleotides match TRBD2. The CDR3 contains 15 residues. Germline V lookup: CDR1 SGHRS, CDR2 YFSETQ. V dropped 2 bases and J dropped 4; count of bases not matched to a gene: 5. DNA of the CDR3: TGCGCCAGCAGCTTTTGGCTAGCGGGGGCAGAGACCCAGTACTTC. Its protein is CASSFWLAGAETQYF.

This clone has more than one count but fewer than ten. The chain links TRBV10-3 to TRBJ1-6; 9 bases match TRBD1. With V trimmed by 5 bases and J by 5 bases, 4 bases remained unmatched. Germline V gene sequence: CDR1 ENHRY, CDR2 SYGVKD. CDR3 length: 15 amino acids. The CDR3 is CAISRQGGNNSPLHF. The CDR3 nucleotides read TGTGCCATCAGTAGACAGGGGGGGAATAATTCACCCCTCCACTTT.

The sample holds a few counts of this clone. V gene TRBV4-1 combines with J gene TRBJ1-2; D remains ambiguous. Germline V gene lookup returns CDR1 MGHRA and CDR2 YSYEKL. CDR3 length: 15 amino acids. Trimming took 3 bases from V and 8 from J, leaving 19 bases between them. The CDR3 nucleotides read TGCGCCAGCAGCCAGTCAGTAGGCGGGCTCCGCGGCTACACCTTC. It codes for CASSQSVGGLRGYTF.

The chain carries TRBV7-2 and TRBJ1-4; 7 nucleotides agree with TRBD1. CDR1 and CDR2 from the germline V gene are SGHTA and FQGNSA. V lost 4 bases to trimming and J lost 6 bases; unmatched junction nucleotides: 5. The CDR3 length is 14 residues. CDR3 in amino acids: CASSYGTVDEKLFF. In DNA form, the CDR3 reads TGTGCCAGCAGCTACGGGACAGTGGATGAAAAACTGTTTTTT.

The CDR3 protein is CASSTRQVNYGYTF. The DNA of the CDR3 is TGTGCCAGTAGTACACGACAGGTCAACTATGGCTACACCTTC. The chain uses TRBV19 and TRBJ1-2; D possibly corresponds to TRBD1 (6 bases). The germline CDR1 and CDR2 sequences are LNHDA and SQIVND (reference sequence). The V end was cut by 4 bases, the J end by 2 bases, with 11 bases between. The CDR3 loop spans 14 amino acids.

The table lists this clone with a few counts. This chain links TRBV20-1 with TRBJ1-5, with unresolved D. V lost 3 bases, J lost 4 bases, and 13 bases lay in between. CDR3 length equals 14 residues. The V gene's germline CDR1 is DFQATT and CDR2 SNEGSKA (reference sequence). The CDR3 sequence is CSASSLRVNQPQHF. The CDR3 DNA reads TGCAGTGCTAGTTCTTTGAGGGTTAATCAGCCCCAGCATTTT.

This clone was detected many times. The rearrangement joins TRBV6-5 to TRBJ2-7, with 8 bases identical to TRBD1. The CDR3 spans 15 residues. Germline assignment: CDR1 MNHEY and CDR2 SVGAGI. V shed 4 bases, J shed 6 bases, and the junction held 11 bases outside the gene matches. The CDR3 spells CASSSVPGQAVEQYF. The CDR3 nucleotides are TGTGCCAGCAGTTCGGTTCCGGGACAGGCCGTCGAGCAGTACTTC.